This T cell receptor beta chain originates from a study of tumor-infiltrating lymphocytes in primary liver carcinoma. Study details: The number of productive TCRbeta reads per sample ranged from roughly 3.5 to 7.13 million and was similar across tissue types.

The tissue used was unsorted bulk material of roughly 17-33 mg. RNA and DNA were co-extracted from it with the AllPrep DNA/RNA mini kit. Separate regions, five per tumor, were sampled. Using a constant-region primer together with ProtoScript II reverse transcriptase, TCR beta cDNA was made from around 500 ng of total RNA. Three nested multiplex PCR rounds, a slightly modified ARM-PCR method, built the TCR beta libraries. TRBV1-TRBV30 forward and Cbeta reverse primers drove the first two roughly 9-cycle rounds. TCRdb used MiXCR to reprocess the multiplex PCR reads, holding one entry per CDR3 protein. The data hold almost 55,000 distinct CDR3 sequences, with about 73% observed a single time. The CDR3 sequence is 16 residues long. The V gene lost 3 bases and the J gene lost 4 bases, with 16 bases spanning the gap. The germline CDR1 and CDR2 sequences are SGHDT and YYEEEE.

Material: liver tumor tissue from sampling region 2. The subset: tumor region T2, inferior pole. The chain joins TRBV5-6 to TRBJ2-2; D not certain. The clonotype originates from a man in his forties or fifties with primary liver carcinoma and hepatitis B virus infection. CDR3 region: CASSWDRVLFTGELFF. CDR3 DNA: TGTGCCAGCAGCTGGGATAGGGTGTTGTTCACCGGGGAGCTGTTTTTT.